The clone carrying this T cell receptor beta chain was recorded many times. The target antigen is unknown. The data are from a study of CD8 T cells in ankylosing spondylitis. Study observations and caveats: It appeared that ankylosing spondylitis blood was characterized by a TCR beta motif of several highly homologous variants. Reactive arthritis synovial fluid and blood previously showed some of these motif variants. Disease-linked clones, CD8+, were relatively rare in peripheral blood. Disease-linked clones reportedly concentrated significantly in matched ankylosing spondylitis synovial fluid.

By quantitative 5'-RACE with molecular barcodes, the TCR beta libraries were made. TCRdb analysed the 5' RACE reads with MiXCR anew, one entry per CDR3 protein. Among under 950,000 distinct CDR3 sequences, over 15% were seen once, and the ten largest hold under 20%. CDR3 length: 12 residues. The V end was cut by 7 bases, the J end by 0 bases, with 9 bases between. Germline V lookup: CDR1 DFQATT, CDR2 SNEGSKA (reference sequence). The sequence was collected from a male donor with ankylosing spondylitis. The rearrangement uses TRBV20-1 and TRBJ2-5; possibly TRBD1 for D (6 bases). The specimen was blood, either unsorted or a sorted T cell fraction (not recorded which). CDR3: CSVAGDQETQYF. The CDR3 DNA is TGCAGTGTAGCAGGGGACCAAGAGACCCAGTACTTC.